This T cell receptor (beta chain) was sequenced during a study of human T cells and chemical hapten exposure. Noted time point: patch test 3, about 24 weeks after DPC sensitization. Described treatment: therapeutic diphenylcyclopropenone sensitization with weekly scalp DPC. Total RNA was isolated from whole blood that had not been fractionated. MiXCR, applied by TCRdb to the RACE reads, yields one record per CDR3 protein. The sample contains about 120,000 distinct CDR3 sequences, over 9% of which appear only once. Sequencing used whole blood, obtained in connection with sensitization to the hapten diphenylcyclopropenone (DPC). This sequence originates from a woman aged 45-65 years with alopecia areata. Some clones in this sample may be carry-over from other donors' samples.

This CDR3 is CASSFSGAPSYEQYF. Written as DNA, the CDR3 is TGCGCCAGCAGCTTTTCAGGGGCGCCATCCTACGAGCAGTACTTC. This sequence joins TRBV5-1 and TRBJ2-7; a weak D match, TRBD1 (6 bases). The CDR3 has 15 residues. Germline CDR1 and CDR2: SGHRS and YFSETQ. V was clipped by 2 bases and J by 1 base, with 13 bases between them.